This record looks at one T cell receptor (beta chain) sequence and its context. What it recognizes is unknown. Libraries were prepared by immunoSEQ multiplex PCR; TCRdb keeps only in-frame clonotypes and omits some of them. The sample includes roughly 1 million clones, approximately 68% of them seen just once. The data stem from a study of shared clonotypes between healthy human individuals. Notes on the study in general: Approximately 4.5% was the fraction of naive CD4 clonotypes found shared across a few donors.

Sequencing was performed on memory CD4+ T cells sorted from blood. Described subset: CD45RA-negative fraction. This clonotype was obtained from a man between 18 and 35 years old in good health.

CDR3 sequence (DNA): TGTGCCAGCAGCCCGGACGTCGCAGAGACCCAGTACTTC. This translates into CASSPDVAETQYF. The chain joins TRBV9 to TRBJ2-5; no reliable D call. Trimming removed 4 bases from V and 4 bases from J, with 11 bases in between. CDR3 size: 13 residues. CDR1 and CDR2 from the germline V gene are SGDLS and YYNGEE.